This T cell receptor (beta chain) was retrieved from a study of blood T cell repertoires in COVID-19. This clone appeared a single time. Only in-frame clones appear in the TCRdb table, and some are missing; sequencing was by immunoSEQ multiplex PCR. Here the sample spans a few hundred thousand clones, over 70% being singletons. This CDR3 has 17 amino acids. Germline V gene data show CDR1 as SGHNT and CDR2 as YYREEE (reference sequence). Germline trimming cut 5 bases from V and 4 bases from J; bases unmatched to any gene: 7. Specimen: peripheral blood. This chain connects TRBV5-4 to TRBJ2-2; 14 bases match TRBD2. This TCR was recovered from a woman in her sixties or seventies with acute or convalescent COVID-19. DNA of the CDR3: TGTGCCAGCAGACCGACTAGCGGGGGGGGCCGCACCGGGGAGCTGTTTTTT. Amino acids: CASRPTSGGGRTGELFF.